This T cell receptor beta chain was sequenced in a study of cytomegalovirus exposure and HLA in healthy donors. Whole-study findings and limits: The authors enumerated over 150 TCR beta chains as linked to cytomegalovirus.

It was with 60 Vbeta and 13 Jbeta primers that the PCR ran. Only in-frame clones appear in the TCRdb table, and some are missing; sequencing was by immunoSEQ multiplex PCR. The data contain about 150,000 clones, 80% of them singletons. Looked up from germline, CDR1 is LNHDA and CDR2 is SQIVND (reference sequence). The V and J ends lost 6 bases and 2 bases, in that order; junction bases with no gene match: 7. The CDR3 has 15 amino acids. For this clone: Its antigen is unidentified.

What was sequenced was PBMCs. The chain has TRBV19 and TRBJ2-3; 8 bases are shared with TRBD1. The TCR was taken from a woman aged 35 to 49 in good health and CMV-seropositive. Here the CDR3 reads CASRGTGGHTDTQYF. The CDR3 coding sequence is TGTGCCAGTAGGGGTACAGGGGGTCACACAGATACGCAGTATTTT.